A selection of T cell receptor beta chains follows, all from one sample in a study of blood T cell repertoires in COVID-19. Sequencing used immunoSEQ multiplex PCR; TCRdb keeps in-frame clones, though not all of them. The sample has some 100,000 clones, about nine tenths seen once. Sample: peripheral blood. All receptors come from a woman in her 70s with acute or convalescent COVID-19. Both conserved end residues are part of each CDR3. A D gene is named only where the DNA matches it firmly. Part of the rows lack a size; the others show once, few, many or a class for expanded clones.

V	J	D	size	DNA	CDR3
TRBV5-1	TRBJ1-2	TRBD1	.	TGCGCCAGCAGCGGGACAGGGTTTGATTATGGCTACACCTTC	CASSGTGFDYGYTF
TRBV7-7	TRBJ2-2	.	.	TGTGCCAGCAGCTCGGACGGACTGAACACCGGGGAGCTGTTTTTT	CASSSDGLNTGELFF
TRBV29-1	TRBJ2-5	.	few	TGCAGCGTTGAAGAGAGCCAGCGTCCCCATGGGACCCAGTACTTC	CSVEESQRPHGTQYF
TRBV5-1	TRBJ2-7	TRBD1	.	TGCGCCAGCAGCACGCAGACAGGGATTAATAACGAGCAGTACTTC	CASSTQTGINNEQYF
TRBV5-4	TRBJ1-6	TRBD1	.	TGTGCCAGCAGCTGGACAGGGCCAAATTCACCCCTCCACTTT	CASSWTGPNSPLHF
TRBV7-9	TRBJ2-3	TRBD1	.	TGTGCCAGCAGCTCGGCAGGGGGCGTTATCGATACGCAGTATTTT	CASSSAGGVIDTQYF
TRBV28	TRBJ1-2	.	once	TGTGCCAGCGAAAAACCCCCCGGTGGCTACACCTTC	CASEKPPGGYTF
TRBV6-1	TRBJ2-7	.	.	TGTGCCAGCAGTGAAGCTTTACCCAGCTCCTACGAGCAGTACTTC	CASSEALPSSYEQYF
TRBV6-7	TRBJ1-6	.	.	TGTGCCACAGTCCAGGGAAAGGTGGATTCACCCCTCCACTTT	CATVQGKVDSPLHF
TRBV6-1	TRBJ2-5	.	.	TGTGCCAGCAGTGACACTAGTGAAGAGACCCAGTACTTC	CASSDTSEETQYF
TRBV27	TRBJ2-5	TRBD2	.	TGTGCCAGCAGTTTCTTGCGGGGGGGCCTGGAGACCCAGTACTTC	CASSFLRGGLETQYF
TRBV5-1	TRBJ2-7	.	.	TGCGCCAGCCGATCGTCGGGGTCTTCCTACGAGCAGTACTTC	CASRSSGSSYEQYF
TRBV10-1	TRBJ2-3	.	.	TGCGCCAGCAGTGATGCGGGGGCGCAGGGAGATACGCAGTATTTT	CASSDAGAQGDTQYF
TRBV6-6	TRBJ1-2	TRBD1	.	TGTGCCAGCAGTTCCGTAGGTGGGACAGCTAACTATGGCTACACCTTC	CASSSVGGTANYGYTF
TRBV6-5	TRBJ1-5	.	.	TGTGCCAGCGAGATCCTACAGGGTACCAATCAGCCCCAGCATTTT	CASEILQGTNQPQHF
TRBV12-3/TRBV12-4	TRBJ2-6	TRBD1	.	TGTGCCAGCAGTTTTTACAGGGGAAACGTCCTGACTTTC	CASSFYRGNVLTF
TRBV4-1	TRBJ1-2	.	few	TGCGCCAGCAGCCAGACCGGGACTTCGAACTATGGCTACACCTTC	CASSQTGTSNYGYTF
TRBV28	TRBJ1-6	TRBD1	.	TGTGCCAGCCTCGAATTTTTGGGGACAGGGATCAATTCACCCCTCCACTTT	CASLEFLGTGINSPLHF
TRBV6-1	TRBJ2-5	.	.	TGTGCCAGCAGTGAACCCCGACTGAGGGGGGGGAGAGAGACCCAGTACTTC	CASSEPRLRGGRETQYF
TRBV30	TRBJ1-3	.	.	TGTGCCTGGGCCTCCGGGTATGGAAACACCATATATTTT	CAWASGYGNTIYF
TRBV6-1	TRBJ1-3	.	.	TGTGCCAGCAGTGCGGGACTCACGGCCTCTGGAAACACCATATATTTT	CASSAGLTASGNTIYF
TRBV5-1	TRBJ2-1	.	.	TGCGCCAGCAGCTTTGAACGGTATGAGCAGTTCTTC	CASSFERYEQFF
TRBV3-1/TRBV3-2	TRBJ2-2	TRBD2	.	TGTGCCAGCAGCCGTTTGTTAGCGGGGGGGCCCGGGGAGCTGTTTTTT	CASSRLLAGGPGELFF
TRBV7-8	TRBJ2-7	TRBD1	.	TGTGCCAGCAGCCAACGACAGGGGGCGTCCTACGAGCAGTACTTC	CASSQRQGASYEQYF
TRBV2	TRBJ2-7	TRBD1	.	TGTGCCAGCGCGGGACAGGGCTACGAGCAGTACTTC	CASAGQGYEQYF
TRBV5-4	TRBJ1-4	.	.	TGTGCCAGCAGCCCGGCAGGGTTCGAAAAACTGTTTTTT	CASSPAGFEKLFF
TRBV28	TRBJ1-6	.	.	TGTGCCGAGCAGGGCTCCTATAATTCACCCCTCCACTTT	CAEQGSYNSPLHF
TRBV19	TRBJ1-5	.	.	TGTGCCAGTAAACAGGACGGAGGGAATCAGCCCCAGCATTTT	CASKQDGGNQPQHF
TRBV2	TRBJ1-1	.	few	TGTGCCAGCAGTCTTGGACAAAACCTTGTGACTGAAGCTTTCTTT	CASSLGQNLVTEAFF
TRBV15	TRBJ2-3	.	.	TGTGCCACCAGCAGAGATGTCGGGGCAGATACGCAGTATTTT	CATSRDVGADTQYF
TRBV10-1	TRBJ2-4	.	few	TGCGCCAGCAGTGAGTCGATTAGCGTGGACATTCAGTACTTC	CASSESISVDIQYF
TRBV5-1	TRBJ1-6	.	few	TGCGCCAGCAGCCCTGGAGGTAATTCACCCCTCCACTTT	CASSPGGNSPLHF
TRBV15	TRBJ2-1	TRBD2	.	TGTGCCACCAGCGGGACTAGCGGGGTGTGGAATGAGCAGTTCTTC	CATSGTSGVWNEQFF
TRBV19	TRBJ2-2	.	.	TGTGCCAGTAGTATAGGCCAGGGGATCACCGGGGAGCTGTTTTTT	CASSIGQGITGELFF
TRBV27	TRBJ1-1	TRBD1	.	TGTGCCAGCAGTTTATACCCAGGGGGGAACACTGAAGCTTTCTTT	CASSLYPGGNTEAFF
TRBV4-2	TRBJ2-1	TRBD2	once	TGTGCCAGCAGCCAAAGCGGGAACACCTACAATGAGCAGTTCTTC	CASSQSGNTYNEQFF
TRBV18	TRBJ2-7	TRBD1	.	TGTGCCAGCTCACCCGGACAGGGTGGGACATACGAGCAGTACTTC	CASSPGQGGTYEQYF
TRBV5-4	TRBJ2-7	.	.	TGTGCCAGCACATCGCAGGGAACCCTCTACGAGCAGTACTTC	CASTSQGTLYEQYF
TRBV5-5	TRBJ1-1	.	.	TGTGCCAGCAGCTTAGGGGTGAAGAACACTGAAGCTTTCTTT	CASSLGVKNTEAFF
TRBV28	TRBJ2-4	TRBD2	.	TGTGCCAGCAGTTTAAATGGTGGGGGGGGTCTAGCCAAAAACATTCAGTACTTC	CASSLNGGGGLAKNIQYF
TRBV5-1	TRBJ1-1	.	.	TGCGCCAGCAGCTTAGATCCGGGGAACACTGAAGCTTTCTTT	CASSLDPGNTEAFF
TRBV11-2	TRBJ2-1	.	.	TGTGCCAGCAGCTTTGGCCGGGATGAGCAGTTCTTC	CASSFGRDEQFF
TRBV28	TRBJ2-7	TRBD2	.	TGTGCCAGCAGTCCCAGCGGGAGTAGAGGCGAGCAGTACTTC	CASSPSGSRGEQYF
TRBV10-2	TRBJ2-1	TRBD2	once	TGCGCCAGCAGCAAAACCGGGACTAGCGGGAGCGCCTCCTACAATGAGCAGTTCTTC	CASSKTGTSGSASYNEQFF
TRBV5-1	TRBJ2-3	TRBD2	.	TGCGCCAGCAGCGGGACTAGAACAGATACGCAGTATTTT	CASSGTRTDTQYF
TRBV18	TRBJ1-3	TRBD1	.	TGTGCCAGCTCACCACTCCGGGACAGGGTTTCTGGAAACACCATATATTTT	CASSPLRDRVSGNTIYF
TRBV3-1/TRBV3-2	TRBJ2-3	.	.	TGTGCCAGCAGCCAAGATTTCAGGGTGGGAGATACGCAGTATTTT	CASSQDFRVGDTQYF